The 20 T cell receptor beta chains below all came from one sample that was sequenced in a study of cytomegalovirus exposure and HLA in healthy donors. The PCR ran on 60 Vbeta and 13 Jbeta primers. Using immunoSEQ multiplex PCR, the repertoire was profiled, and TCRdb retains in-frame clones only, with some absent. Found here are about 88,000 clones, roughly 69% of them singletons; the top ten hold 2.7%. What was sequenced was PBMCs. The receptors were sampled from a man over 45 in good health and CMV-seronegative.

This sequence joins TRBV4-2 and TRBJ2-5, with a possible D match to TRBD1 (6 bases). The CDR3 sequence is 20 residues long. V lost 2 bases, J lost 1 base, and 26 bases lay in between. Germline V gene data show CDR1 as LGHNA and CDR2 as YNFKEQ. In DNA form, the CDR3 reads TGTGCCAGCAGCCAATACCCTCCCAGCCCGGCCCAAGGGGGCCAAGAGACCCAGTACTTC. It encodes CASSQYPPSPAQGGQETQYF.

The chain links TRBV7-3 to TRBJ2-6; 10 bases agree with TRBD2. This CDR3 comprises 16 residues. Germline CDR1 SGHTA, CDR2 FQGTGA. The V segment lost 5 bases and the J segment 2 bases; nucleotides outside the gene matches: 3. The CDR3 DNA follows: TGTGCCAGCAGCGTTAGCGGGGGGACTGGGGCCAACGTCCTGACTTTC. The encoded protein is CASSVSGGTGANVLTF.

Notes on this clone: Additional DNA sequences in this sample encode the identical CDR3. This chain joins TRBV7-9 and TRBJ2-5, with D hard to call. The CDR3 has 12 amino acids. Germline CDR1 reads SEHNR; CDR2 reads FQNEAQ (reference sequence). The V end was cut by 2 bases, the J end by 3 bases, with 4 bases between. CDR3 loop: CASSLLEETQYF. DNA of the CDR3: TGTGCCAGCAGCTTATTAGAAGAGACCCAGTACTTC.

This clone was counted a few times. Since the CDR3 does not end with the conserved phenylalanine or tryptophan, this likely comes from a read error. This chain connects TRBV28 to TRBJ1-5; tentative D call: TRBD1 (5 bases). V dropped 6 bases and J dropped 7 bases, with 16 bases sitting between them. CDR1 and CDR2 from the germline V gene are MDHEN and SYDVKM. The CDR3 length is 14 residues. The CDR3 DNA sequence: TGTGCCAGCAGCAAATGGGGGGAGAGGCAGCCCCAGCATGTT. It translates to CASSKWGERQPQHV.

The gene calls are TRBV6-1 and TRBJ1-5; D is ambiguous. Germline lookup yields CDR1 MNHNS and CDR2 SASEGT. There are 13 residues in the CDR3. V shed 5 bases and J shed 5 bases, with 10 bases lying between them. CDR3 nucleotide sequence: TGTGCCAGCAGTCAGAAAACCTATCAGCCCCAGCATTTT. This encodes CASSQKTYQPQHF.

CDR3 nucleotide sequence: TGTGCCAGCAGCCGCCGACTAGCGGGGGGGCAGGATACGCAGTATTTT. Amino acids: CASSRRLAGGQDTQYF. The genes are TRBV14 and TRBJ2-3; TRBD2 agrees at 14 bases. CDR3 size: 16 residues. The trim removed 4 bases at V and 6 bases at J, leaving 6 bases unmatched. Germline CDR1 SGHDN, CDR2 FVKESK.

This sequence joins TRBV5-1 and TRBJ2-7, with a tentative D call TRBD2 (6 bases). Trimming cost V 0 bases and J 0 bases, with 10 bases left between them. Looked up from germline, CDR1 is SGHRS and CDR2 is YFSETQ. The CDR3 spans 15 residues. The CDR3: CASSLGGGDSYEQYF. The CDR3, as DNA: TGCGCCAGCAGCTTGGGCGGCGGGGACTCCTACGAGCAGTACTTC.

As regards this clone: One end of the junction does not line up with germline, which may come from a read error. Other DNA sequences within the sample encode an identical CDR3. V gene TRBV30 combines with J gene TRBJ2-1, with D tentatively TRBD2 (5 bases). The germline gives CDR1 GTSNPN, CDR2 SVGIG (reference sequence). The CDR3 loop spans 14 amino acids. CDR3 DNA: TGCGCCTGGAGTTCGGAATCGGGGTACAATGAGCAGTTCTTC. This gives the protein CAWSSESGYNEQFF.

The J gene is TRBJ1-3, the V gene TRBV7-2, with D unclear. Trimming shortened V by 2 bases and J by 4 bases, and 6 bases separated the two germline ends. Germline values: CDR1 SGHTA, CDR2 FQGNSA. The CDR3 has 13 amino acids. CDR3 region: CASSLLVGNTIYF. The CDR3 coding sequence is TGTGCCAGCAGCTTATTAGTGGGAAACACCATATATTTT.

V is TRBV7-3 and J is TRBJ2-2; 7 positions match TRBD2. The V gene's germline CDR1 is SGHTA and CDR2 FQGTGA. The CDR3 is made up of 14 amino acids. The V gene end was trimmed by 4 bases and the J gene end by 8 bases; junction bases not matched to a gene: 7. CDR3 loop: CASSSTSGGGELFF. The DNA of the CDR3 is TGTGCCAGCAGCTCAACCTCGGGGGGAGGGGAGCTGTTTTTT.

The chain couples TRBV10-3 to TRBJ2-5; the match to TRBD1 covers 11 bases. J was trimmed by 0 bases and V by 4 bases; bases with no gene match: 7. From germline, CDR1 is ENHRY and CDR2 SYGVKD. This CDR3 contains 17 residues. CDR3 loop: CAISARTGGAHQETQYF. For the CDR3, the DNA is TGTGCCATCAGTGCGAGGACAGGGGGCGCGCACCAAGAGACCCAGTACTTC.

The V gene is TRBV5-1, the J gene TRBJ2-7, with D possibly being TRBD2 (5 bases). In germline, CDR1 is SGHRS, CDR2 YFSETQ. Deletions cut 0 bases from V and 5 bases from J, with 12 bases between. This CDR3 region has 14 residues. The CDR3 coding sequence is TGCGCCAGCAGCTTGGCCCAGACCGGGAACGAGCAGTACTTC. This gives the protein CASSLAQTGNEQYF.

This clone was recorded only once. The chain couples TRBV9 to TRBJ2-2; tentatively, D is TRBD2 (5 bases). Germline lookup yields CDR1 SGDLS and CDR2 YYNGEE. The germline V and J ends were trimmed by 4 bases and 3 bases, with 10 bases remaining between them. The CDR3 has 14 amino acids. In nucleotides, the CDR3 is TGTGCCAGCAGCTCCTCTAGCCACACCGGGGAGCTGTTTTTT. As protein: CASSSSSHTGELFF. The whole variable domain, remainder taken from reference TRBV9 and TRBJ2-2, is DSGVTQTPKHLITATGQRVTLRCSPRSGDLSVYWYQQSLDQGLQFLIQYYNGEERAKGNILERFSAQQFPDLHSELNLSSLELGDSALYFCASSSSSHTGELFFGEGSRLTVL.

The J gene is TRBJ2-2, the V gene TRBV19, with D maybe TRBD1 (6 bases). The CDR3 is made up of 14 amino acids. Trimming removed 10 bases at V and 1 base at J, with 13 bases between. Germline CDR1 is LNHDA and CDR2 is SQIVND (reference sequence). The CDR3 is CATTDSLNTGELFF. The CDR3 bases are TGTGCCACTACGGACAGTCTGAACACCGGGGAGCTGTTTTTT.

This clone is deemed large. Within the sample, other DNA sequences also encode this same CDR3. The chain employs TRBV6-4 and TRBJ2-3; 7 bases are a match to TRBD1. This CDR3 is built from 15 residues. Germline V gene sequence: CDR1 MRHNA, CDR2 SNTAGT. The ends lost 0 bases at V and 4 bases at J; junction bases unmatched: 4. CDR3 DNA sequence: TGTGCCAGCAGTGACTCGAGCCAGGGGGCAGATACGCAGTATTTT. Translated: CASSDSSQGADTQYF.

This clone was seen once. The chain links TRBV7-2 to TRBJ1-5, with D perhaps TRBD1 (6 bases). CDR1 and CDR2 (germline): SGHTA, FQGNSA. The V end lost 1 base, the J end lost 6 bases, and 10 bases lay between the germline ends. CDR3 length: 14 residues. CDR3 amino acids: CASSLVRGGQPQHF. The CDR3 DNA reads TGTGCCAGCAGCTTAGTCAGGGGCGGTCAGCCCCAGCATTTT. Full variable domain (outside the CDR3, taken from reference TRBV7-2 and TRBJ1-5): GAGVSQSPSNKVTEKGKDVELRCDPISGHTALYWYRQSLGQGLEFLIYFQGNSAPDKSGLPSDRFSAERTGGSVSTLTIQRTQQEDSAVYLCASSLVRGGQPQHFGDGTRLSIL.

The table lists this clone with many counts. The rearrangement joins TRBV2 to TRBJ2-7, with 7 positions matching TRBD1. Unmatched junction bases numbered 7, after V lost 10 bases and J lost 1 base. CDR3 length equals 13 residues. Germline V gene sequence: CDR1 SNHLY, CDR2 FYNNEI. The CDR3, as DNA: TGTGCCACTACAGGGGTTGGGTCCTACGAGCAGTACTTC. Amino acids: CATTGVGSYEQYF. The whole variable domain, remainder taken from reference TRBV2 and TRBJ2-7, is EPEVTQTPSHQVTQMGQEVILRCVPISNHLYFYWYRQILGQKVEFLVSFYNNEISEKSEIFDDQFSVERPDGSNFTLKIRSTKLEDSAMYFCATTGVGSYEQYFGPGTRLTVT.

This clone has just one count. The chain combines TRBV5-4 with TRBJ1-5; D gene ambiguous. CDR1 and CDR2 from the germline V gene are SGHNT and YYREEE (reference sequence). Trimming cost V 4 bases and J 4 bases, with 15 bases left between them. The CDR3 totals 15 residues. The CDR3 sequence: CASSAAPGRNQPQHF. Written as DNA, the CDR3 is TGTGCCAGCAGCGCCGCACCCGGTCGGAATCAGCCCCAGCATTTT.

The chain uses TRBV29-1 and TRBJ1-1, with D possibly TRBD1 on 5 matching bases. Trimming stripped 4 bases from V and 0 bases from J, with 21 bases between. The CDR3 runs to 17 residues. Germline V gene lookup returns CDR1 SQVTM and CDR2 ANQGSEA. This CDR3 is CSVAEGFGRGLNTEAFF. The CDR3 bases are TGCAGCGTTGCGGAGGGGTTTGGGCGGGGACTGAACACTGAAGCTTTCTTT.

The J gene is TRBJ1-2, the V gene TRBV5-1; D is ambiguous. The V gene's germline CDR1 is SGHRS and CDR2 YFSETQ. V shed 0 bases and J shed 1 base, with 4 bases lying between them. The CDR3 loop spans 13 amino acids. The CDR3 reads CASSLDNNYGYTF. The CDR3, as DNA: TGCGCCAGCAGCTTGGACAATAACTATGGCTACACCTTC.